This TCR beta chain is drawn from a study of regulatory T cells in long-lasting Graves disease. Study-wide findings and caveats: Persistent Graves' patients had lower TCR diversity than newly diagnosed ones.

Trimming shortened V by 4 bases and J by 3 bases, and 12 bases separated the two germline ends. Germline values: CDR1 MDHEN, CDR2 SYDVKM. This CDR3 has 15 amino acids. Arm-PCR of CDR3 regions and iRepertoire HTBI primers were the basis on which TCR beta libraries were built. TCRdb itself ran the multiplex PCR reads through MiXCR, one entry per CDR3 protein. The sample lists roughly 500,000 distinct CDR3 sequences, roughly a fifth occurring once. Time point reported: persistent/refractory GD, antithyroid drugs over 5 years with positive TRAb. Extracted PBMC RNA gave rise to the TCR library. This clonotype was seen ten or more times. What it binds is not known.

The receptor was isolated from a female donor with Graves disease. The sequencing here drew on peripheral blood mononuclear cells (PBMCs), taken when the disease was refractory, from a patient treated with antithyroid drugs. V gene TRBV28 combines with J gene TRBJ2-2; perhaps TRBD2 as D (6 bases). CDR3 sequence reads: CASSSRDFYTGELFF. Here the CDR3 DNA reads TGTGCCAGCAGTTCAAGGGACTTCTACACCGGGGAGCTGTTTTTT.